This T cell receptor (beta chain) was identified during a study of human T cells and chemical hapten exposure listed by TCRdb under 2021. The study in broad terms: For sensitization, 2% DPC in acetone was applied to a roughly 2 cm by roughly 2 cm area of upper inner arm skin. The study tracked peripheral blood TCR repertoire changes in vivo during primary and secondary sensitization to the hapten diphenylcyclopropenone (DPC) in alopecia patients. Libraries were pooled for sequencing, and variation in per-sample TCR yields was attributed mainly to small differences in library volumes within the pool. Blood for TCR sequencing was provided by twenty-nine alopecia patients at one to four time points (pre-sensitization, 2, 6 and 24 weeks). Throughout the approximately 22-week study period, patients were also given weekly therapeutic DPC doses on the scalp. Patch tests used Finn chambers with 0.01% DPC on the upper back, scored after 6 days by International Contact Dermatitis Research Group standards. Most of the patients in the cohort were female, and the cohort covered alopecia areata with under or over 50% scalp involvement, alopecia totalis and alopecia universalis. Blood was sampled from patients pre-sensitization (week 0) and at 2, 6 and about 24 weeks after DPC sensitization.

Library preparation used RACE. The instrument given in TCRdb is NextSeq 500. Library preparation attached unique molecular identifiers to individual cDNA molecules for quantitative, reproducible TCR counting. Both TCR alpha and TCR beta chains were sequenced from each blood RNA sample. The authors' analysis ran thus. Samples had a median of about 96,000 TCRs, with a range from about 23,224 to 750,000. V, J and CDR3 annotation of the TCR reads was performed with the Decombinator software suite. To make PS versus PT1 abundance plots, every sample was subsampled to the same number of TCRs (28,000). TCRs were defined as expanded if absent before sensitization and observed at least eight times at the 2-week time point. TCRdb reran the public reads through fastp at Q25 and MiXCR, keeping productive beta chains. Rows matching on CDR3 protein sequence are summarized as one entry with the most common DNA and genes. TCRdb assigned the V and J calls; the authors' analysis was not used. Present in this sample are 95,000 to 150,000 distinct CDR3 sequences, about 14% of which were seen just once. Roughly 2.8% of the sample is held by the ten biggest clonotypes.

The time point label of this sample denotes: pre-sensitization, week 0. The treatment or condition tag for this specimen amounts to: therapeutic diphenylcyclopropenone sensitization with weekly scalp DPC. At each patch-test visit, blood was drawn before the patch test was applied. To be eligible, patients had to be aged 18 to 70, diagnosed with alopecia and judged suitable for DPC therapy, while pregnant patients were excluded. Total RNA was extracted from unfractionated whole blood that had been collected in Tempus Blood RNA tubes. Broad study findings and their caveats: The number of PT1 expanded TCRs positively correlated with patch test score, significant at thresholds 8, 16 and 32 but not 4. Expanded TCRs formed significantly more large CDR3 similarity clusters than pre-sensitization or healthy control sets, consistent with antigen-driven responses. All patients had alopecia, a presumed autoimmune disease, so their immune response might differ from that of healthy individuals. DPC sensitization did not change the number of TCRs with a frequency above 1 in 1000, and there was no evidence of changes in global repertoire structure. Repeated subsampling changed both the strength of the expansion versus patch-test correlation and the threshold at which the correlation became significant.

The junction shows trimming of 4 bases on V and 4 bases on J, plus 13 bases between the germline ends. Its CDR3 holds 14 amino acids, cysteine through phenylalanine. Of all the DNA, just the CDR3 is kept, 42 bases in frame from base 1. The germline V gene yields SGDLS for CDR1 and YYNGEE for CDR2. On this clonotype: This clone's antigen is unknown. Base-call qualities are not available, and no considerably larger clone is one nucleotide away.

The material was whole blood, obtained in connection with sensitization to the hapten diphenylcyclopropenone (DPC). The sequence is built from TRBV9 and TRBJ2-3, with no confident D gene call. The sequence was obtained from a young woman with alopecia areata. Some clones in this sample may be carry-over from other donors' samples. CDR3 protein: CASSWASIADTQYF. At the DNA level, the sequence is TGTGCCAGCAGCTGGGCCAGTATAGCAGATACGCAGTATTTT.